Described below is a single T cell receptor (beta chain) sequence and its context. Its cognate antigen is unknown. A read error is likely, as this CDR3 ends without the conserved phenylalanine or tryptophan. Unique molecular identifiers were affixed to single, distinct cDNA molecules. TCRdb re-analysed the 5' RACE reads in MiXCR, keeping a single row per CDR3 protein. The repertoire includes 95,000 to 150,000 distinct CDR3 sequences, about 16% of them detected once, and 21% sits in the top ten. The data are from a study of early T cells in non-severe SARS-CoV-2 infection. Study summary: The authors sequenced bulk RNA from unsorted whole blood, leaving chains unpaired.

General study results and limits: There was a bias toward anti-spike CD8 responses in VDJdb matching, which missed private and CD4 specificities.

Trimming stripped 4 bases from V and 0 bases from J, with 9 bases between. The CDR3 has 14 amino acids. Germline V gene lookup returns CDR1 SGHNT and CDR2 YYREEE (reference sequence). The receptor comes from an adult who was a healthcare worker with PCR-confirmed SARS-CoV-2 infection or an uninfected control (not recorded which). The chain recombines TRBV5-4 with TRBJ2-3; either TRBD1 or TRBD2 may supply D (5 bases each). Sequenced input: whole blood. The CDR3 protein is CASSRWDSTDTQYL. The CDR3 nucleotides read TGTGCCAGCAGCAGGTGGGACAGCACAGATACGCAGTATCTT.